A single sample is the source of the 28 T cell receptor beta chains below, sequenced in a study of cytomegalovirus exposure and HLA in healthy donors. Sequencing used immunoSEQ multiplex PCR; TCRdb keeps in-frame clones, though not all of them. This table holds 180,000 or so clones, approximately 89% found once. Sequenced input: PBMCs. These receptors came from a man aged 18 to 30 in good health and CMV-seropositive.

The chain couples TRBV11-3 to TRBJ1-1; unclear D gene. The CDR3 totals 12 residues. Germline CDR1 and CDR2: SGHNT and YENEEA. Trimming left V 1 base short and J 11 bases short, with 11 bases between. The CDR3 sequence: CASSLVGGEAFF. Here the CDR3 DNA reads TGTGCCAGCAGCTTAGTCGGAGGTGAGGCTTTCTTT. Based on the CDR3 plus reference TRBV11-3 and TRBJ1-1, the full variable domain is EAGVVQSPRYKIIEKKQPVAFWCNPISGHNTLYWYLQNLGQGPELLIRYENEEAVDDSQLPKDRFSAERLKGVDSTLKIQPAELGDSAVYLCASSLVGGEAFFGQGTRLTVV.

CDR3 loop: CASSLSSGGYNEQFF. The CDR3 region has the DNA TGCGCCAGCAGCCTATCTAGCGGGGGTTACAATGAGCAGTTCTTC. This chain links TRBV5-1 with TRBJ2-1; 10 nucleotides agree with TRBD2. Germline V gene sequence: CDR1 SGHRS, CDR2 YFSETQ. This CDR3 has 15 amino acids. Germline trimming cut 4 bases from V and 4 bases from J; bases unmatched to any gene: 5.

The CDR3 coding sequence is TGCGCCAGCAGCTCTTTTATAGCGGGTACCACAGATACGCAGTATTTT. Translating gives CASSSFIAGTTDTQYF. This chain connects TRBV5-1 to TRBJ2-3; 7 bases are shared with TRBD2. The J segment lost 2 bases and the V segment lost 3 bases, leaving 9 bases of the junction unmatched. This CDR3 has 16 residues. CDR1 is SGHRS, CDR2 YFSETQ, per germline.

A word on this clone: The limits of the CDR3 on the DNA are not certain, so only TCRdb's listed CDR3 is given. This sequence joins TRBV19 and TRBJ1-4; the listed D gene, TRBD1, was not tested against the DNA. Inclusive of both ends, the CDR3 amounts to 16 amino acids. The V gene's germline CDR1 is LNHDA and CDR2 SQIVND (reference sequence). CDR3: CASSGQGFATNEKLFF.

CDR3 region: CASSYSNRYEQYF. In DNA form, the CDR3 reads TGTGCCAGCAGTTACTCGAACAGGTACGAGCAGTACTTC. J is TRBJ2-7 and V is TRBV6-6; possibly TRBD1 for D (5 bases). V gave up 0 bases and J gave up 4 bases, with 7 bases separating them. The CDR3 is 13 residues long. Germline V gives CDR1 MNHNY, CDR2 SVGAGI (reference sequence).

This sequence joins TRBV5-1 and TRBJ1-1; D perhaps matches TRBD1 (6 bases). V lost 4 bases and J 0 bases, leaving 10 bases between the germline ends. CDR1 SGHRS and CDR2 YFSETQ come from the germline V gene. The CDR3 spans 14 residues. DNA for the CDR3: TGCGCCAGCAGCCCGGACAGTTTGAACACTGAAGCTTTCTTT. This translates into CASSPDSLNTEAFF.

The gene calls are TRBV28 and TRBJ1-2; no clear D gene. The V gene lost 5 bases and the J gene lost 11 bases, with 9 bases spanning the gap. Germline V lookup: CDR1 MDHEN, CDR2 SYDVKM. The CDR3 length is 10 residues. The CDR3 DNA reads TGTGCCAGCAGTGCGGGAGATTACACCTTC. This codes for CASSAGDYTF.

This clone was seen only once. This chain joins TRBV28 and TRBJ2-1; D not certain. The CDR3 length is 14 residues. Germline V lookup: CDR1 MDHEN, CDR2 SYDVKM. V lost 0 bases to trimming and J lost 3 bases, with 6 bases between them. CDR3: CASSLWRYYNEQFF. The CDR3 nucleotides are TGTGCCAGCAGTTTATGGCGGTACTACAATGAGCAGTTCTTC.

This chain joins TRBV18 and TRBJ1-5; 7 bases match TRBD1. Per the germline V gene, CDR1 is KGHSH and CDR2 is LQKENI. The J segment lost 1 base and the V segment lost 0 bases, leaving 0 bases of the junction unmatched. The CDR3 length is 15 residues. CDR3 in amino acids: CASSPPGQSNQPQHF. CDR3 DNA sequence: TGTGCCAGCTCACCACCGGGACAGAGCAATCAGCCCCAGCATTTT.

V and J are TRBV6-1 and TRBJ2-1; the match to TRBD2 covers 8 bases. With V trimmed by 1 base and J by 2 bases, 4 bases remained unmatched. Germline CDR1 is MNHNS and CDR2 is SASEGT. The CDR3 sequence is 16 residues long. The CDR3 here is CASSEVLAGPYNEQFF. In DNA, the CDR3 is TGTGCCAGCAGTGAAGTTCTAGCGGGCCCCTACAATGAGCAGTTCTTC.

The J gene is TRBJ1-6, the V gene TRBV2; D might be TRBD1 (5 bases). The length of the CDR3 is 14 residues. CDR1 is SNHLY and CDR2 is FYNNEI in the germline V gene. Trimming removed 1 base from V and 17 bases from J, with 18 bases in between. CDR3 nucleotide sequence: TGTGCCAGCAGTGAAGTTTCGACAGCCGGGCCGATCCACTTT. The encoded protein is CASSEVSTAGPIHF.

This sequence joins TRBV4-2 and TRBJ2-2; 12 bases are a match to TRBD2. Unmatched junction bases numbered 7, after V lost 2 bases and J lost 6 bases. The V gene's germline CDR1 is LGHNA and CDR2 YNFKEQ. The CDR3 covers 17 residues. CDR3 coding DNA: TGTGCCAGCAGCCAACGACTAGCGGGAGATTTCCCCGGGGAGCTGTTTTTT. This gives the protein CASSQRLAGDFPGELFF.

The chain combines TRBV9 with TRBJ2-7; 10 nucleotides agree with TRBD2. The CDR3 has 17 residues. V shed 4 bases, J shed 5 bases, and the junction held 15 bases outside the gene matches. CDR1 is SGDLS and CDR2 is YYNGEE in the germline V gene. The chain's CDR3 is CASSSNPKREGANEQYF. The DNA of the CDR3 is TGTGCCAGCAGCTCCAACCCTAAGCGGGAGGGTGCGAACGAGCAGTACTTC.

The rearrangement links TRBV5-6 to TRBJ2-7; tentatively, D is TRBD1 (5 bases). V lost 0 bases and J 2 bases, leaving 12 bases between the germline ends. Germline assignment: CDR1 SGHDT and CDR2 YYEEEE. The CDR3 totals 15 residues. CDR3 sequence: CASSLGRALTYEQYF. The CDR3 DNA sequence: TGTGCCAGCAGCTTGGGCAGGGCCTTAACCTACGAGCAGTACTTC.

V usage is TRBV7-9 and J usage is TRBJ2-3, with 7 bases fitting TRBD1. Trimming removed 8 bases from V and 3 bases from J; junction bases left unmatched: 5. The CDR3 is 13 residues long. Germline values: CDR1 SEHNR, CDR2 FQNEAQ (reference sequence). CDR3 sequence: CASLTGETDTQYF. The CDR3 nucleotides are TGTGCCAGCCTTACAGGGGAGACAGATACGCAGTATTTT.

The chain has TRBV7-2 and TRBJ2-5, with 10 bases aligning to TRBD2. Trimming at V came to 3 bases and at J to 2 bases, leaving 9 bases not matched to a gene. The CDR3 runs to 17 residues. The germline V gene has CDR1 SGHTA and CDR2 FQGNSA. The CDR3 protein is CASSLIRLAGEQETQYF. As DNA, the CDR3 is TGTGCCAGCAGCTTGATTAGGCTAGCGGGAGAACAAGAGACCCAGTACTTC.

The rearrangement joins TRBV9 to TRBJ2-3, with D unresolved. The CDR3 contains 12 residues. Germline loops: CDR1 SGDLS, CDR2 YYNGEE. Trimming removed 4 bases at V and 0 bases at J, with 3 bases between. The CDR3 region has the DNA TGTGCCAGCAGCCTTAGCACAGATACGCAGTATTTT. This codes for CASSLSTDTQYF.

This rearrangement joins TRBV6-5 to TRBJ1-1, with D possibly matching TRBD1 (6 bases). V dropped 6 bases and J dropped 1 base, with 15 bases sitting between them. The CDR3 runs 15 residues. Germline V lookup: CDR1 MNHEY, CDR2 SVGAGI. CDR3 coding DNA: TGTGCCAGCAGCATTCAGACAGGACCGAACACTGAAGCTTTCTTT. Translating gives CASSIQTGPNTEAFF.

Written as DNA, the CDR3 is TGTGCCAGTATGGGCCCAGGGGTGGATCAGCCCCAGCATTTT. Its translation: CASMGPGVDQPQHF. J is TRBJ1-5 and V is TRBV19, with D possibly TRBD1 on 6 matching bases. Per germline, CDR1 LNHDA and CDR2 SQIVND (reference sequence). The ends were cut back, 7 bases at V and 5 bases at J, with 15 bases in the middle. This CDR3 region has 14 residues.

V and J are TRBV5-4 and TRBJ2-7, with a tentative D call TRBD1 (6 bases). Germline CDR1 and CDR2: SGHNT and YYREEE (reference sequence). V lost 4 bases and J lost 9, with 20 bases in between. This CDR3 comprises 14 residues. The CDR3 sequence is CASSTSGTPPMQYF. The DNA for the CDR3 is TGTGCCAGCAGCACATCCGGGACACCCCCCATGCAGTACTTC.

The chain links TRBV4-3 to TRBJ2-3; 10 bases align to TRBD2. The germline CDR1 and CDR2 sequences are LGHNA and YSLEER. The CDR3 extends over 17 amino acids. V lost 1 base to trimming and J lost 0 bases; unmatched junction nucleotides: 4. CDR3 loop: CASSQAPGLASTDTQYF. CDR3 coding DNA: TGCGCCAGCAGCCAAGCTCCGGGACTAGCGAGCACAGATACGCAGTATTTT.

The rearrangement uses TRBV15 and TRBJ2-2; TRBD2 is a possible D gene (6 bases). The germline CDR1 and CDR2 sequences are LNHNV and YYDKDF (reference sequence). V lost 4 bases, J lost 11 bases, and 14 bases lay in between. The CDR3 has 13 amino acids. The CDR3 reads CATSIMTGVELFF. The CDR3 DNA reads TGTGCCACCAGCATTATGACGGGGGTTGAGCTGTTTTTT.

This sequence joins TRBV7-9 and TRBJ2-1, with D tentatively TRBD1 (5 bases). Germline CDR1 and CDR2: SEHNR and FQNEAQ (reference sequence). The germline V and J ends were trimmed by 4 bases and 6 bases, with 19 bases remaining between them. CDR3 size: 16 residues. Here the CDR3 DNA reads TGTGCCAGCAGCTCGAACAGGATAGGCCGAGTCAATGAGCAGTTCTTC. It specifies CASSSNRIGRVNEQFF. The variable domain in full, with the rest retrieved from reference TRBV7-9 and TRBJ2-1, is DTGVSQNPRHKITKRGQNVTFRCDPISEHNRLYWYRQTLGQGPEFLTYFQNEAQLEKSRLLSDRFSAERPKGSFSTLEIQRTEQGDSAMYLCASSSNRIGRVNEQFFGPGTRLTVL.

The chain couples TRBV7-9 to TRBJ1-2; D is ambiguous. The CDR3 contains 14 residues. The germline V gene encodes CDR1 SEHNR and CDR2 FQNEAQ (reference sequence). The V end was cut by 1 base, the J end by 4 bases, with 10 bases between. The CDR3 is CASSLVEGAYGYTF. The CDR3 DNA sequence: TGTGCCAGCAGCTTAGTTGAGGGAGCCTATGGCTACACCTTC.

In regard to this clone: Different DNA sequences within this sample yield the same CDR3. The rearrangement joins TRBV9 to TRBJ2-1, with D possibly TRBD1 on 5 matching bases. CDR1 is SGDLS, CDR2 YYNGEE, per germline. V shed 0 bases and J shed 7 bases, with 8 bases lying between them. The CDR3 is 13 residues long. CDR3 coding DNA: TGTGCCAGCAGCGTAGGGGGCGGAAATGAGCAGTTCTTC. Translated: CASSVGGGNEQFF.

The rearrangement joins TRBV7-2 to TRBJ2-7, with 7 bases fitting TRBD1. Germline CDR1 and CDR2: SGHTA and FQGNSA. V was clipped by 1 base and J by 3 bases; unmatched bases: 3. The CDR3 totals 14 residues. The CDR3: CASSLVGTDYEQYF. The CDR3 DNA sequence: TGTGCCAGCAGCTTAGTCGGGACAGACTACGAGCAGTACTTC. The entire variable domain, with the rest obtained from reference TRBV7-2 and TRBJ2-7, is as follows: GAGVSQSPSNKVTEKGKDVELRCDPISGHTALYWYRQSLGQGLEFLIYFQGNSAPDKSGLPSDRFSAERTGGSVSTLTIQRTQQEDSAVYLCASSLVGTDYEQYFGPGTRLTVT.

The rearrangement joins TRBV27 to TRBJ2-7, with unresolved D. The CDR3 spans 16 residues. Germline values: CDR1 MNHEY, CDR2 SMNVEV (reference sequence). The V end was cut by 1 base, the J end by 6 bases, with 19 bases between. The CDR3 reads CASSLFAQTRSIEQYF. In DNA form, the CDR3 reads TGTGCCAGCAGTTTATTTGCCCAAACGAGGAGTATCGAGCAGTACTTC.

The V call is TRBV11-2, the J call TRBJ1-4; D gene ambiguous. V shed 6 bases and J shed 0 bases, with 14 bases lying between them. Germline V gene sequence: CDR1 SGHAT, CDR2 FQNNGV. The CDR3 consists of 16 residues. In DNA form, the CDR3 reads TGTGCCAGCAGTACGACTGTACTCGCAACTAATGAAAAACTGTTTTTT. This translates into CASSTTVLATNEKLFF.